A single sample is the source of the 29 T cell receptor beta chains below, sequenced in a study of blood T cell repertoires in COVID-19. The protocol was immunoSEQ multiplex PCR, while the TCRdb copy is restricted to in-frame clones and leaves out a portion. Here the sample spans roughly 49,000 clones, just over 90% being singletons. Specimen: peripheral blood. The receptors originated from a man aged 60 to 69 with COVID-19, enrolled during active disease.

The genes are TRBV20-1 and TRBJ1-5; the match to TRBD1 covers 8 bases. The CDR3 has 16 residues. Trimming removed 3 bases from V and 1 base from J; junction bases left unmatched: 8. Per germline, CDR1 DFQATT and CDR2 SNEGSKA (reference sequence). DNA of the CDR3: TGCAGTGCTAGTGTCAGGGGGCGCGGAAGCAATCAGCCCCAGCATTTT. Translated: CSASVRGRGSNQPQHF.

Written as DNA, the CDR3 is TGTGCCAGTTATCCGGGGAATAACTATGGCTACACCTTC. Translation: CASYPGNNYGYTF. The rearrangement links TRBV19 to TRBJ1-2; D remains ambiguous. Germline values: CDR1 LNHDA, CDR2 SQIVND (reference sequence). V gave up 8 bases and J gave up 1 base, with 11 bases separating them. The CDR3 is 13 amino acids.

The chain recombines TRBV18 with TRBJ2-6; D call uncertain. Germline assignment: CDR1 KGHSH and CDR2 LQKENI. The CDR3 runs 16 residues. Trimming removed 0 bases from V and 0 bases from J, with 6 bases in between. The CDR3 loop reads CASSPPGHSGANVLTF. CDR3 bases: TGTGCCAGCTCACCACCGGGCCACTCTGGGGCCAACGTCCTGACTTTC.

The V call is TRBV7-9, the J call TRBJ1-1, with TRBD1 as a possible D gene (6 bases). CDR1 SEHNR and CDR2 FQNEAQ come from the germline V gene (reference sequence). This CDR3 has 14 amino acids. V was cut by 4 bases and J by 0 bases, with 9 bases left in between. CDR3 residues: CASSSGGMNTEAFF. CDR3 DNA sequence: TGTGCCAGCAGCTCTGGGGGCATGAACACTGAAGCTTTCTTT.

This chain uses TRBV25-1 with TRBJ2-7; D unresolved. Germline CDR1 MGHDK, CDR2 SYGVNS. V was pared by 6 bases and J by 1 base, with 10 bases between. CDR3 length: 13 residues. CDR3 bases: TGTGCCAGCAGAAGCCCGGGTTCCTACGAGCAGTACTTC. Its protein is CASRSPGSYEQYF.

This chain joins TRBV7-8 and TRBJ1-1; 8 nucleotides align to TRBD1. This CDR3 comprises 17 residues. Germline CDR1 reads SGHVS; CDR2 reads FQNEAQ. Trimming cost V 5 bases and J 0 bases; bases outside gene matches: 11. DNA of the CDR3: TGTGCCAGCAGCCGGCGCGCAGGGGGCGTTTTGAACACTGAAGCTTTCTTT. It is translated as CASSRRAGGVLNTEAFF. The full variable domain, in which reference TRBV7-8 and TRBJ1-1 provide the parts outside the CDR3, is GAGVSQSPRYKVAKRGQDVALRCDPISGHVSLFWYQQALGQGPEFLTYFQNEAQLDKSGLPSDRFFAERPEGSVSTLKIQRTQQEDSAVYLCASSRRAGGVLNTEAFFGQGTRLTVV.

The chain joins TRBV7-2 to TRBJ1-1; 7 nucleotides agree with TRBD1. The length of the CDR3 is 15 residues. V lost 5 bases and J lost 1; bases outside the gene matches: 7. Germline-derived CDR1 and CDR2 are SGHTA and FQGNSA. CDR3 loop: CASSPHRTGNTEAFF. The CDR3 bases are TGTGCCAGCAGCCCCCATCGGACAGGGAACACTGAAGCTTTCTTT.

The V and J genes are TRBV6-1 and TRBJ2-7, with a weak D call TRBD2 (6 bases). Germline lookup yields CDR1 MNHNS and CDR2 SASEGT. V was shortened by 3 bases and J by 0 bases, with 9 bases between the two germline ends. CDR3 size: 14 residues. CDR3 sequence reads: CASSDPGSSYEQYF. In DNA form, the CDR3 reads TGTGCCAGCAGTGATCCCGGGAGCTCCTACGAGCAGTACTTC.

The chain employs TRBV5-8 and TRBJ1-2; a weak D match, TRBD1 (5 bases). The CDR3 sequence is 13 residues long. V was cut by 4 bases and J by 2 bases, with 9 bases left in between. Germline V lookup: CDR1 SGHTS, CDR2 YDEGEE. The CDR3 is CASSPQENYGYTF. For the CDR3, the DNA is TGTGCCAGCAGCCCACAGGAAAACTATGGCTACACCTTC.

The rearrangement joins TRBV10-1 to TRBJ1-1; possible D gene TRBD1, 6 bases. The V gene lost 6 bases and the J gene lost 7 bases, with 15 bases spanning the gap. This CDR3 spans 13 amino acids. Germline V gene sequence: CDR1 WNHNN, CDR2 SYGVQD (reference sequence). The CDR3 sequence: CASSPGASDEAFF. As DNA, the CDR3 is TGCGCCAGCAGCCCAGGGGCCTCAGATGAAGCTTTCTTT.

The chain uses TRBV29-1 and TRBJ1-1; a possible D gene is TRBD1 (6 bases). The CDR3 is 14 amino acids. Trimming shortened V by 4 bases and J by 1 base, and 13 bases separated the two germline ends. The germline CDR1 and CDR2 sequences are SQVTM and ANQGSEA. CDR3: CSVGPGTTNTEAFF. As DNA, the CDR3 is TGCAGCGTTGGGCCCGGGACAACGAACACTGAAGCTTTCTTT.

In its sample, this clone was seen a few times. Here the CDR3 reads CASSSQGANGYTF. The CDR3 nucleotides are TGTGCCAGCAGTTCACAGGGGGCGAATGGCTACACCTTC. J is TRBJ1-2 and V is TRBV6-6; the match to TRBD1 covers 9 bases. The CDR3 sequence is 13 residues long. CDR1 is MNHNY, CDR2 SVGAGI, per germline (reference sequence). The junction had 3 bases not matched to a gene; V was cut back by 4 bases and J by 6 bases.

The chain links TRBV7-2 to TRBJ2-3; 10 bases map to TRBD2. Germline V CDR1 and CDR2: SGHTA, FQGNSA. This CDR3 has 16 residues. After removal of 5 bases from V and 9 bases from J, the junction contained 14 bases not matched to a gene. CDR3 amino acids: CASSPRSGGSVGTQYF. CDR3 nucleotide sequence: TGTGCCAGCAGCCCGCGTAGCGGGGGGTCTGTTGGGACGCAGTATTTT.

The chain couples TRBV27 to TRBJ2-7; the match to TRBD1 covers 10 bases. The J segment lost 0 bases and the V segment lost 10 bases, leaving 12 bases of the junction unmatched. Germline CDR1 is MNHEY and CDR2 is SMNVEV (reference sequence). The CDR3 is made up of 16 amino acids. In nucleotides, the CDR3 is TGTGCCACCGGGGAGACAGGGGGCCTAAGCTCCTACGAGCAGTACTTC. Translating gives CATGETGGLSSYEQYF.

The V gene is TRBV7-9, the J gene TRBJ2-2, with D possibly being TRBD1 (5 bases). Germline V gives CDR1 SEHNR, CDR2 FQNEAQ (reference sequence). The V end lost 0 bases, the J end lost 2 bases, and 13 bases lay between the germline ends. The CDR3 consists of 17 residues. CDR3 sequence: CASSLAGLQPNTGELFF. In nucleotides, the CDR3 is TGTGCCAGCAGCTTAGCGGGGCTACAGCCAAACACCGGGGAGCTGTTTTTT.

This sequence joins TRBV5-4 and TRBJ2-4, with a weak D call TRBD2 (6 bases). The CDR3 consists of 14 residues. Trimming cost V 1 base and J 8 bases, with 13 bases left between them. Looked up from germline, CDR1 is SGHNT and CDR2 is YYREEE (reference sequence). CDR3 coding DNA: TGTGCCAGCAGCTTGAATCCGGGAGAACACATTCAGTACTTC. Protein product: CASSLNPGEHIQYF.

The sample holds one count of this clone. V usage is TRBV7-8 and J usage is TRBJ1-1; no clear D. Trimming removed 1 base at V and 5 bases at J, with 8 bases between. CDR1 and CDR2 from the germline V gene are SGHVS and FQNEAQ. The CDR3 is 13 residues long. CDR3 region: CASSLVRVTEAFF. The DNA of the CDR3 is TGTGCCAGCAGCTTAGTCCGGGTGACTGAAGCTTTCTTT.

The table lists this clone with a count of one. The chain carries TRBV15 and TRBJ1-2; 7 bases line up with TRBD1. CDR1 is LNHNV, CDR2 YYDKDF, per germline (reference sequence). Trimming removed 5 bases from V and 7 bases from J; junction bases left unmatched: 10. CDR3 length: 14 amino acids. The CDR3 protein is CATSGRQGESGYTF. In nucleotides, the CDR3 is TGTGCCACCAGCGGCAGACAGGGTGAAAGTGGCTACACCTTC.

V gene TRBV18 combines with J gene TRBJ1-5; 7 bases map to TRBD1. CDR1 is KGHSH, CDR2 LQKENI, per germline. Unmatched junction bases numbered 1, after V lost 5 bases and J lost 3 bases. CDR3 size: 13 residues. For the CDR3, the DNA is TGTGCCAGCTCAGGACAGGACAATCAGCCCCAGCATTTT. Translation: CASSGQDNQPQHF.

This clone was seen once. The chain links TRBV5-1 to TRBJ2-7, with 11 bases matching TRBD2. Germline CDR1 is SGHRS and CDR2 is YFSETQ. J lost 0 bases, V lost 4 bases, and 3 bases had no gene match. The CDR3 covers 15 residues. CDR3 sequence: CASSAGLAASYEQYF. DNA of the CDR3: TGCGCCAGCAGCGCGGGACTAGCGGCCTCCTACGAGCAGTACTTC.

The chain couples TRBV5-1 to TRBJ1-1; D is possibly TRBD1 (5 bases). V lost 2 bases to trimming and J lost 10 bases, with 18 bases between them. In germline, CDR1 is SGHRS, CDR2 YFSETQ. CDR3 size: 14 residues. The DNA for the CDR3 is TGCGCCAGCAGCTTTCCCAGGGCCGGGGAGGGAGCTTTCTTT. The encoded protein is CASSFPRAGEGAFF.

This chain links TRBV10-1 with TRBJ1-1; D unresolved. The germline CDR1 and CDR2 sequences are WNHNN and SYGVQD (reference sequence). The germline V and J ends were trimmed by 6 bases and 2 bases, with 7 bases remaining between them. CDR3 length equals 12 residues. The CDR3, as DNA: TGCGCCAGCAGATCCAGAAACACTGAAGCTTTCTTT. This sequence encodes CASRSRNTEAFF.

This sequence joins TRBV7-2 and TRBJ1-5; 10 bases are a match to TRBD1. Trimming at V came to 1 base and at J to 4 bases, leaving 1 base not matched to a gene. Germline CDR1 reads SGHTA; CDR2 reads FQGNSA. This CDR3 region has 15 residues. Written as DNA, the CDR3 is TGTGCCAGCAGCTTAGGGGACAGGGGAAATCAGCCCCAGCATTTT. Translated, it gives CASSLGDRGNQPQHF.

The chain couples TRBV9 to TRBJ1-2; no firm D call. Looked up from germline, CDR1 is SGDLS and CDR2 is YYNGEE. V was pared by 0 bases and J by 4 bases, with 10 bases between. The CDR3 has 14 amino acids. CDR3 sequence reads: CASSVGQATYGYTF. The CDR3 coding sequence is TGTGCCAGCAGCGTAGGTCAGGCCACCTATGGCTACACCTTC.

The CDR3 here is CASSFQVGSYNEQFF. Here the CDR3 DNA reads TGTGCCAGCAGCTTTCAGGTTGGATCCTACAATGAGCAGTTCTTC. This chain connects TRBV7-2 to TRBJ2-1, with no clear D. In germline, CDR1 is SGHTA, CDR2 FQGNSA. The CDR3 extends over 15 amino acids. V gave up 3 bases and J gave up 1 base, with 10 bases separating them.

V is TRBV15 and J is TRBJ1-6; TRBD1 agrees at 9 bases. The junction had 7 bases not matched to a gene; V was cut back by 3 bases and J by 7 bases. The CDR3 is made up of 16 amino acids. From germline, CDR1 is LNHNV and CDR2 YYDKDF (reference sequence). CDR3 coding DNA: TGTGCCACCAGCAGTGGTAACAGGGGGCCCAATTCACCCCTCCACTTT. Translated: CATSSGNRGPNSPLHF.

A few counts support this clone. This sequence joins TRBV25-1 and TRBJ1-4; 7 nucleotides align to TRBD1. J was trimmed by 7 bases and V by 1 base; bases with no gene match: 6. The CDR3 is made up of 15 amino acids. Germline V lookup: CDR1 MGHDK, CDR2 SYGVNS. In nucleotides, the CDR3 is TGTGCCAGCAGTGAATTGAACAGGGGAATTGAAAAACTGTTTTTT. Translating it yields CASSELNRGIEKLFF.

The chain links TRBV18 to TRBJ2-3; 7 nucleotides line up with TRBD2. J was trimmed by 4 bases and V by 3 bases; bases with no gene match: 1. The CDR3 loop spans 13 amino acids. CDR1 KGHSH and CDR2 LQKENI come from the germline V gene. The CDR3 reads CASSPTSSDTQYF. Here the CDR3 DNA reads TGTGCCAGCTCACCGACTAGCTCAGATACGCAGTATTTT.

The chain has TRBV28 and TRBJ2-2; 8 nucleotides agree with TRBD2. This CDR3 contains 14 residues. Germline values: CDR1 MDHEN, CDR2 SYDVKM. V shed 10 bases and J 0 bases; nucleotides not matched to a gene: 4. The CDR3 loop reads CATLGLANTGELFF. CDR3 DNA: TGTGCCACCCTGGGACTAGCGAACACCGGGGAGCTGTTTTTT.